Sequencing of this TCR beta chain was carried out in a study of blood T cell repertoires in COVID-19. Study background: From the United States, Italy and Spain came samples of acute and convalescent COVID-19. Sources were T cells, B-cell-depleted T cells, or PBMCs; the material itself was cDNA or gDNA.

Germline CDR1 is MNHNS and CDR2 is SASEGT. The CDR3 runs 14 residues. V was pared by 2 bases and J by 0 bases, with 7 bases between. Original analysis: Amplifying reference gene primers gave estimates of nucleated cell counts. TCRdb keeps only in-frame clones here, not all; method: immunoSEQ multiplex PCR. The V and J calls and clone size were taken over from that table, and D and trimming were inferred from the DNA. The sample yields hundreds of thousands of clones, under 90% seen once. This TCR came from a woman older than 75 with acute or convalescent COVID-19. This sequence joins TRBV6-1 and TRBJ1-1; unclear D gene. The sample was peripheral blood. This CDR3 is CASSENTMNTEAFF. CDR3 bases: TGTGCCAGCAGTGAAAACACAATGAACACTGAAGCTTTCTTT.